This paragraph reports one TCR beta chain. Its target is not known. Treatment in this sample: oral pan-JAK inhibitor, 5-10 mg twice daily. Isolated RNA was reverse transcribed into cDNA used as the sequencing template. Libraries were prepared by immunoSEQ multiplex PCR; TCRdb keeps only in-frame clonotypes and omits some of them. Of 90,000 to 120,000 clones listed, around 83% are singletons. The data were obtained in a study of CD8+ T cells in alopecia areata. Study overall: Twice daily, treated patients received 5 to 10 mg of oral tofacitinib. Tofacitinib was given for 6 to 18 months, then stopped for 6 months.

Study results and caveats: Patients shared TCRs less clearly than mice did, possibly for HLA-related reasons. Scalp clonality dropped significantly under tofacitinib, as did expanded CD8+ top-100 clones.

The length of the CDR3 is 13 residues. With 3 bases clipped from V and 5 bases from J, the junction kept 2 bases outside the gene matches. Germline CDR1 reads SGHVS; CDR2 reads FNYEAQ. The origin of this receptor is a human donor with alopecia areata. The chain is built from TRBV7-6 and TRBJ1-2; 8 bases align to TRBD1. Here the sequenced sample was CD8+ T cells sorted from blood, taken at week 24, from a patient treated with tofacitinib. This CDR3 is CASSLGQEYGYTF. DNA of the CDR3: TGTGCCAGCAGCTTGGGACAGGAGTATGGCTACACCTTC.